Following are 28 T cell receptor beta chains from one sample sequenced in a study of blood T cell repertoires in COVID-19. The table came from immunoSEQ multiplex PCR; TCRdb's copy has only in-frame clones and leaves some out. The table records roughly 180,000 clones, approximately 85% of them present only once. Sequencing was done on a sample of peripheral blood. The receptors here all came from a man in his sixties who had recovered from COVID-19.

The V call is TRBV5-1, the J call TRBJ2-5; D not resolved. This CDR3 comprises 14 residues. Germline V gives CDR1 SGHRS, CDR2 YFSETQ. V was trimmed by 0 bases and J by 1 base, leaving 7 bases between them. The CDR3 spells CASSLGEVQETQYF. Written as DNA, the CDR3 is TGCGCCAGCAGCTTGGGAGAGGTCCAAGAGACCCAGTACTTC.

The J gene is TRBJ1-2, the V gene TRBV7-9; 10 bases are shared with TRBD1. Per the germline V gene, CDR1 is SEHNR and CDR2 is FQNEAQ (reference sequence). The length of the CDR3 is 16 residues. With V trimmed by 5 bases and J by 8 bases, 14 bases remained unmatched. CDR3 loop: CASSPTGQGPSWGYTF. The CDR3 DNA follows: TGTGCCAGCAGCCCAACGGGACAGGGGCCTTCTTGGGGCTACACCTTC.

This clone showed up just once. The V call is TRBV7-9, the J call TRBJ1-2, with D perhaps matching TRBD1 (5 bases). The CDR3 extends over 15 amino acids. The V gene's germline CDR1 is SEHNR and CDR2 FQNEAQ (reference sequence). Trimming removed 5 bases at V and 2 bases at J, with 15 bases between. CDR3: CASSDTRTPNYGYTF. The CDR3 DNA reads as TGTGCCAGCAGCGATACCCGGACACCAAACTATGGCTACACCTTC. The whole variable domain, remainder taken from reference TRBV7-9 and TRBJ1-2, is DTGVSQNPRHKITKRGQNVTFRCDPISEHNRLYWYRQTLGQGPEFLTYFQNEAQLEKSRLLSDRFSAERPKGSFSTLEIQRTEQGDSAMYLCASSDTRTPNYGYTFGSGTRLTVV.

The chain combines TRBV19 with TRBJ1-5, with TRBD1 as a possible D gene (6 bases). The ends were cut back, 8 bases at V and 7 bases at J, with 12 bases in the middle. The length of the CDR3 is 12 residues. The germline gives CDR1 LNHDA, CDR2 SQIVND (reference sequence). The CDR3 DNA reads TGTGCCAGTTCCCAGGGGCAGCAGCCCCAGCATTTT. It translates to CASSQGQQPQHF.

The chain uses TRBV7-3 and TRBJ2-5, with D perhaps TRBD2 (7 bases). The CDR3 is 13 residues long. V lost 4 bases, J lost 7 bases, and 13 bases lay in between. The germline V gene encodes CDR1 SGHTA and CDR2 FQGTGA. In DNA, the CDR3 is TGTGCCAGCAGCTCGGACAGCGGGGTGACCCAGTACTTC. It codes for CASSSDSGVTQYF.

This chain links TRBV7-2 with TRBJ1-2; TRBD1 might be the D (6 bases). The CDR3 consists of 19 residues. V was shortened by 2 bases and J by 4 bases, with 26 bases between the two germline ends. Germline assignment: CDR1 SGHTA and CDR2 FQGNSA. This CDR3 reads CASSLTTDSSIKKGYGYTF. The CDR3 region has the DNA TGTGCCAGCAGCTTAACGACGGACAGCTCCATCAAAAAGGGCTATGGCTACACCTTC.

The chain employs TRBV15 and TRBJ2-3; possible D gene TRBD1, 5 bases. V lost 5 bases and J lost 0, with 18 bases in between. The CDR3 sequence is 17 residues long. From germline, CDR1 is LNHNV and CDR2 YYDKDF (reference sequence). CDR3 residues: CATSSNLLGASTDTQYF. The CDR3 bases are TGTGCCACCAGCTCAAACTTGTTAGGGGCTAGCACAGATACGCAGTATTTT.

This clone was counted a few times. The J gene is TRBJ1-2, the V gene TRBV28; 9 bases are a match to TRBD1. The germline V gene encodes CDR1 MDHEN and CDR2 SYDVKM. The J segment lost 5 bases and the V segment lost 6 bases, leaving 13 bases of the junction unmatched. This CDR3 has 16 amino acids. The DNA of the CDR3 is TGTGCCAGCAGGTCCCCGGGACAGGGCCATATATATGGCTACACCTTC. Amino acids: CASRSPGQGHIYGYTF.

J is TRBJ2-5 and V is TRBV5-6; D unresolved. CDR3 length: 13 residues. From germline, CDR1 is SGHDT and CDR2 YYEEEE. V lost 0 bases and J 5 bases, leaving 8 bases between the germline ends. CDR3 loop: CASSLVSSETQYF. The CDR3 nucleotides read TGTGCCAGCAGCTTGGTTAGTAGTGAGACCCAGTACTTC.

V is TRBV10-3 and J is TRBJ2-1, with TRBD2 identical over 12 bases. In germline, CDR1 is ENHRY, CDR2 SYGVKD. V lost 9 bases and J lost 5; bases outside the gene matches: 2. This CDR3 is built from 13 residues. In nucleotides, the CDR3 is TGTGCCATAACTAGCGGGGGGAACAATGAGCAGTTCTTC. Translated: CAITSGGNNEQFF.

The V gene is TRBV10-3, the J gene TRBJ2-5; 8 positions match TRBD2. CDR1 and CDR2 from the germline V gene are ENHRY and SYGVKD. CDR3 length: 17 residues. The J segment lost 2 bases and the V segment lost 0 bases, leaving 8 bases of the junction unmatched. CDR3: CAISESGRGEPQETQYF. The CDR3 bases are TGTGCCATCAGTGAGTCTGGGCGGGGGGAACCACAAGAGACCCAGTACTTC.

V gene TRBV29-1 combines with J gene TRBJ2-5; 9 bases are a match to TRBD1. V shed 6 bases and J 5 bases; nucleotides not matched to a gene: 10. The CDR3 contains 14 residues. Germline CDR1 and CDR2: SQVTM and ANQGSEA. CDR3 coding DNA: TGCAGCGTAGAATCGGGACAGGGATACGAGACCCAGTACTTC. Translating gives CSVESGQGYETQYF.

This chain uses TRBV19 with TRBJ1-1; D unclear. CDR1 LNHDA and CDR2 SQIVND come from the germline V gene (reference sequence). This CDR3 region has 14 residues. V was shortened by 5 bases and J by 6 bases, with 16 bases between the two germline ends. The CDR3 DNA reads as TGTGCCAGTAGTCCCCCCGGGGAGGAGGCTGAAGCTTTCTTT. Translating gives CASSPPGEEAEAFF.

The chain uses TRBV6-1 and TRBJ1-3; possibly TRBD1 for D (5 bases). V lost 0 bases, J lost 4 bases, and 10 bases lay in between. Germline loops: CDR1 MNHNS, CDR2 SASEGT. The CDR3 spans 15 residues. The CDR3 DNA follows: TGTGCCAGCAGTGAAGCTGCAGGGCCAGGAAACACCATATATTTT. Its translation is CASSEAAGPGNTIYF.

The chain joins TRBV11-2 to TRBJ2-3, with D maybe TRBD1 (6 bases). V lost 5 bases and J lost 2, with 14 bases in between. Germline CDR1 reads SGHAT; CDR2 reads FQNNGV. The CDR3 consists of 15 residues. Here the CDR3 reads CASSPVTGVTDTQYF. CDR3 nucleotide sequence: TGTGCCAGCAGCCCCGTGACAGGCGTCACAGATACGCAGTATTTT.

The chain is built from TRBV9 and TRBJ1-5, with a weak D call TRBD1 (6 bases). Germline CDR1 SGDLS, CDR2 YYNGEE. Trimming removed 4 bases at V and 5 bases at J, with 16 bases between. The CDR3 contains 15 residues. The CDR3 sequence: CASSRGGSRDQPQHF. CDR3 nucleotides: TGTGCCAGCAGCAGAGGGGGTTCCAGGGATCAGCCCCAGCATTTT.

This clone was seen a single time. The J gene is TRBJ1-1, the V gene TRBV28; tentative D call: TRBD1 (6 bases). Deletions cut 7 bases from V and 0 bases from J, with 12 bases between. This CDR3 is 14 amino acids long. Germline CDR1 is MDHEN and CDR2 is SYDVKM. CDR3 sequence (DNA): TGTGCCAGCAAGAGGGGACAACTGAACACTGAAGCTTTCTTT. This encodes CASKRGQLNTEAFF.

The chain links TRBV6-6 to TRBJ1-1; TRBD1 aligns across 11 bases. The CDR3 contains 15 residues. Germline V lookup: CDR1 MNHNY, CDR2 SVGAGI (reference sequence). Trimming took 6 bases from V and 7 from J; bases not matched to a gene: 10. The CDR3 nucleotides are TGTGCCAGCAGAACCACGGGACAGGGGGAGGGTGAAGCTTTCTTT. Protein sequence: CASRTTGQGEGEAFF.

This clone was recorded once. The chain has TRBV9 and TRBJ1-3; D may be TRBD1 (6 bases). The CDR3 contains 16 residues. Trimming took 4 bases from V and 0 from J, leaving 14 bases between them. Germline values: CDR1 SGDLS, CDR2 YYNGEE. The CDR3 sequence: CASSLFPGVSGNTIYF. As DNA, the CDR3 is TGTGCCAGCAGCTTATTCCCAGGGGTCTCTGGAAACACCATATATTTT.

The chain joins TRBV7-3 to TRBJ1-2, with 7 nucleotides matching TRBD1. With 5 bases clipped from V and 0 bases from J, the junction kept 6 bases outside the gene matches. Germline loops: CDR1 SGHTA, CDR2 FQGTGA. The CDR3 spans 15 residues. CDR3 protein: CASSPGQDPNYGYTF. CDR3 coding DNA: TGTGCCAGCAGCCCTGGACAGGATCCTAACTATGGCTACACCTTC.

The rearrangement joins TRBV27 to TRBJ1-6, with a tentative D call TRBD1 (5 bases). The V end lost 2 bases, the J end lost 2 bases, and 10 bases lay between the germline ends. The V gene's germline CDR1 is MNHEY and CDR2 SMNVEV (reference sequence). There are 16 residues in the CDR3. The CDR3 is CASSLVAGPYNSPLHF. The CDR3, as DNA: TGTGCCAGCAGTTTAGTTGCGGGACCCTATAATTCACCCCTCCACTTT.

The chain joins TRBV6-6 to TRBJ2-3; 10 bases are a match to TRBD2. Looked up from germline, CDR1 is MNHNY and CDR2 is SVGAGI (reference sequence). Germline trimming cut 8 bases from V and 6 bases from J; bases unmatched to any gene: 5. The CDR3 has 13 residues. CDR3 amino acids: CASQRGGSDTQYF. Written as DNA, the CDR3 is TGTGCCAGCCAGCGGGGGGGCTCCGATACGCAGTATTTT.

This clone was detected once. This sequence joins TRBV3-1 (or the pseudogene TRBV3-2) and TRBJ1-4; the D is unclear. V lost 0 bases, J lost 7 bases, and 12 bases lay in between. The CDR3 is made up of 15 amino acids. Germline loops: CDR1 LGHDT, CDR2 YNNKEL (reference sequence). CDR3 sequence reads: CASSQERGHGEKLFF. CDR3 coding DNA: TGTGCCAGCAGCCAAGAAAGAGGGCACGGTGAAAAACTGTTTTTT.

The V gene is TRBV5-1, the J gene TRBJ1-1, with a weak D call TRBD1 (5 bases). The length of the CDR3 is 14 residues. Trimming cost V 0 bases and J 8 bases, with 14 bases left between them. Germline V gene data show CDR1 as SGHRS and CDR2 as YFSETQ. The CDR3 region has the DNA TGCGCCAGCAGCTTGGGGCGGGGGATAGGCGAAGCTTTCTTT. Translation gives CASSLGRGIGEAFF.

The chain links TRBV19 to TRBJ2-3; D gene ambiguous. This CDR3 spans 15 amino acids. Germline CDR1 and CDR2: LNHDA and SQIVND (reference sequence). With 7 bases removed from V and 0 bases from J, the gap between germline ends came to 14 bases. The CDR3 DNA is TGTGCCAGTACCCCAGGCCATTCTAGCACAGATACGCAGTATTTT. Translating gives CASTPGHSSTDTQYF.

J is TRBJ2-3 and V is TRBV7-2, with a possible D match to TRBD1 (6 bases). The CDR3 loop spans 19 amino acids. Germline V lookup: CDR1 SGHTA, CDR2 FQGNSA. V was clipped by 5 bases and J by 5 bases, with 29 bases between them. For the CDR3, the DNA is TGTGCCAGCAGCCCGGACCACAGGGTAATGAAAGTACCAAGAGATACGCAGTATTTT. Translation: CASSPDHRVMKVPRDTQYF.

The chain links TRBV7-9 to TRBJ1-1; D remains ambiguous. Germline CDR1 reads SEHNR; CDR2 reads FQNEAQ (reference sequence). This CDR3 region has 14 residues. Trimming pared 3 bases from V and 7 bases from J, leaving 15 bases between. As DNA, the CDR3 is TGTGCCAGCAGCTTTGCCCTACAGCGGCATGAAGCTTTCTTT. Translating gives CASSFALQRHEAFF.

This rearrangement joins TRBV6-6 to TRBJ1-5; possibly TRBD1 for D (6 bases). V dropped 0 bases and J dropped 7 bases, with 13 bases sitting between them. The CDR3 totals 15 residues. Germline-derived CDR1 and CDR2 are MNHNY and SVGAGI (reference sequence). The CDR3 bases are TGTGCCAGCAGTTACTCGAGGGGGTCAGGGCAGCCCCAGCATTTT. Its protein is CASSYSRGSGQPQHF.